This T cell receptor beta chain was recovered during a study of cytomegalovirus exposure and HLA in healthy donors. Amplification used 60 Vbeta primers and 13 Jbeta primers. The data were produced by immunoSEQ multiplex PCR, yet TCRdb's version contains in-frame clones alone and is incomplete. This sample yields over 150,000 clones, of which 77% are seen a single time; less than 4.5% belongs to the top ten. In germline, CDR1 is SGHTA, CDR2 FQGNSA. V was clipped by 5 bases and J by 4 bases; unmatched bases: 8. The CDR3 length is 15 residues. This sequence was found in an older woman in good health and CMV-seropositive. The rearrangement links TRBV7-2 to TRBJ1-2, with 9 bases identical to TRBD1. Sequences were obtained from PBMCs. The CDR3 here is CASSPTGGAFYGYTF. The CDR3 nucleotides are TGTGCCAGCAGCCCCACAGGGGGCGCCTTCTATGGCTACACCTTC. Drawing the rest from reference TRBV7-2 and TRBJ1-2, the complete variable domain is GAGVSQSPSNKVTEKGKDVELRCDPISGHTALYWYRQSLGQGLEFLIYFQGNSAPDKSGLPSDRFSAERTGGSVSTLTIQRTQQEDSAVYLCASSPTGGAFYGYTFGSGTRLTVV.